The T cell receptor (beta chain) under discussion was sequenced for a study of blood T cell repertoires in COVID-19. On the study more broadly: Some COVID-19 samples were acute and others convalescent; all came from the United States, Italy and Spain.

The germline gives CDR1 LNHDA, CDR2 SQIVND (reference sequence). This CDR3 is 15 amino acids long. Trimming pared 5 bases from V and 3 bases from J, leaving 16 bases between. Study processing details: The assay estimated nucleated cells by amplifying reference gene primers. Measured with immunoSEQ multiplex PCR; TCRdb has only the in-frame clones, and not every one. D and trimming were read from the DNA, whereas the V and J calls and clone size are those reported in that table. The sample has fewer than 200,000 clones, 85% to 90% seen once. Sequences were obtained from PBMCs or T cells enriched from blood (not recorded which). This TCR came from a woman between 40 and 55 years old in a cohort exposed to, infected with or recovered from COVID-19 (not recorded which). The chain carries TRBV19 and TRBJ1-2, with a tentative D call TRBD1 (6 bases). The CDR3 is CASSPSTGNYYGYTF. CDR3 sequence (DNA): TGTGCCAGTAGTCCGTCGACAGGAAATTACTATGGCTACACCTTC.